This entry concerns a single T cell receptor (beta chain). As yet, its antigen is unknown. This sample is part of a study of early T cells in non-severe SARS-CoV-2 infection. Unique molecular identifiers were added to individual cDNA molecules. TCRdb redid the calling of the 5' RACE reads with MiXCR, one entry per CDR3 protein. The sample carries about 110,000 distinct CDR3 sequences, approximately 10% recorded once. Findings and limits, study-wide: Private and CD4 specificities were missed by VDJdb matching, skewed to anti-spike CD8.

The CDR3 covers 15 residues. Germline CDR1 is LGHNT and CDR2 is FRNRAP. V lost 1 base and J lost 10; bases outside the gene matches: 9. This receptor was identified in an adult who was a healthcare worker with PCR-confirmed SARS-CoV-2 infection or an uninfected control (not recorded which). Material: whole blood. The chain joins TRBV12-5 to TRBJ2-2; TRBD2 matches 7 bases. This CDR3 is CASGLDPETSKELFF. The CDR3 coding sequence is TGTGCTAGTGGTTTGGACCCCGAGACTAGCAAGGAGCTGTTTTTT.